This T cell receptor beta chain originates from a study of cytomegalovirus exposure and HLA in healthy donors. General study results and limits: TCR beta chain V- and J-gene trimming was linked, in a later analysis, to a missense variant in DCLRE1C.

Germline assignment: CDR1 SNHLY and CDR2 FYNNEI. V lost 3 bases and J 6 bases, leaving 9 bases between the germline ends. The CDR3 has 12 residues. It was with 60 Vbeta and 13 Jbeta primers that the PCR ran. Profiling relied on immunoSEQ multiplex PCR, and the TCRdb table lists in-frame clones only, not all of them. The data contain about 190,000 clones, approximately 80% of them singletons. Though probably carrying unrecorded immune exposures, donors were nominally healthy at sampling. Notes on this clone: The target antigen is unknown.

The genes are TRBV2 and TRBJ2-7, with D maybe TRBD2 (6 bases). This receptor was identified in a woman between 18 and 30 years old in good health and CMV-seronegative. Sequencing was carried out using PBMCs. This CDR3 is CASSERGAEQYF. CDR3 coding DNA: TGTGCCAGCAGTGAGCGGGGCGCCGAGCAGTACTTC. Full variable domain (rest looked up from reference TRBV2 and TRBJ2-7): EPEVTQTPSHQVTQMGQEVILRCVPISNHLYFYWYRQILGQKVEFLVSFYNNEISEKSEIFDDQFSVERPDGSNFTLKIRSTKLEDSAMYFCASSERGAEQYFGPGTRLTVT.